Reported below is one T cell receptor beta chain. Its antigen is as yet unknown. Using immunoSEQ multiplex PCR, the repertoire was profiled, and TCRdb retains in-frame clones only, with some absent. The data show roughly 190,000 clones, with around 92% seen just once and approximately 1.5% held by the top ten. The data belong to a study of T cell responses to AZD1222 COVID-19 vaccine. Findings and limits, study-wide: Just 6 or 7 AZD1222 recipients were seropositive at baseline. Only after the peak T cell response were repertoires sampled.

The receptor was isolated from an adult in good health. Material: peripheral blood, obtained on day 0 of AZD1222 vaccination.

The CDR3, as DNA: TGTGCCAGCAGCGTAGAGGGGGTCTACAATGAGCAGTTCTTC. This translates into CASSVEGVYNEQFF. The V call is TRBV9, the J call TRBJ2-1; maybe TRBD1 (6 bases). Germline values: CDR1 SGDLS, CDR2 YYNGEE. CDR3 size: 14 residues. V was trimmed by 0 bases and J by 3 bases, leaving 7 bases between them.